A selection of T cell receptor beta chains follows, all from one sample in a study of beta chain features in type 1 diabetes. Generated by immunoSEQ multiplex PCR, the TCRdb table keeps only in-frame clones and is missing some. This table has about 140,000 clones, over 8% appearing once. Sequencing was done on a sample of central memory CD4+ T cells from blood. These receptors were collected from a woman in her thirties or forties in good health. CDR3s include the opening cysteine and the closing phenylalanine or tryptophan. Each record gives: clone size, D gene, V gene, J gene, CDR3 DNA, CDR3 protein. The D gene is left open where the match is weak. Some rows mark clone size as missing; the rest say once, few, many or name a class of expanded clone.

>few|.|TRBV7-2|TRBJ2-3
TGTGCCAGCAGCTTCCGGAGGGGCCCAGATACGCAGTATTTT
CASSFRRGPDTQYF
>.|.|TRBV6-6|TRBJ1-5
TGTGCCAGTCTGGGGGGGTCTCAGCCCCAGCATTTT
CASLGGSQPQHF
>.|TRBD1|TRBV29-1|TRBJ1-1
TGCAGCGTTCGCCGGGACAGATCTGAAGCTTTCTTT
CSVRRDRSEAFF
>.|.|TRBV14|TRBJ1-4
TGTGCCAGCCCCGGGGGGGAAGCAACTAATGAAAAACTGTTTTTT
CASPGGEATNEKLFF
>medium-sized|.|TRBV6-6|TRBJ2-1
TGTGCCAGCAGCCCGAGACTTGGTGAGCAGTTCTTC
CASSPRLGEQFF
>few|TRBD2|TRBV6-6|TRBJ2-1
TGTGCCAGCAGTGGGCTAGCGGGGGGACATGAGCAGTTCTTC
CASSGLAGGHEQFF
>.|TRBD2|TRBV28|TRBJ2-1
TGTGCCAGCAGTTTGGTTAGCGGGGAAAAAAACTACAATGAGCAGTTCTTC
CASSLVSGEKNYNEQFF
>.|.|TRBV5-6|TRBJ1-6
TGTGCCAGCAGCCCGGACCGGGGAGATAATTCACCCCTCCACTTT
CASSPDRGDNSPLHF
>.|.|TRBV7-2|TRBJ2-5
TGTGCCAGCAGCTTAGGCAGGGAGACCCAGTACTTC
CASSLGRETQYF
>.|.|TRBV5-5|TRBJ2-6
TGTGCCAGCAGCCCACGACACTCTGGGGCCAACGTCCTGACTTTC
CASSPRHSGANVLTF
>.|TRBD2|TRBV19|TRBJ2-5
TGTGCCAGTAGTATGTGGACTAGCGGGGCTCAAGAGACCCAGTACTTC
CASSMWTSGAQETQYF
>many|.|TRBV2|TRBJ2-7
TGTGCCAGCAGGACCGCGGGCCGGGGGAGCTCCTACGAGCAGTACTTC
CASRTAGRGSSYEQYF
>many|TRBD2|TRBV9|TRBJ2-7
TGTGCCAGCAGCCCGAGCCCTAGCGGGGTCGAGCAGTACTTC
CASSPSPSGVEQYF
>.|.|TRBV7-8|TRBJ1-2
TGTGCCAGCAGCCCACGGCTAGGCCAAACCCACTATGGCTACACCTTC
CASSPRLGQTHYGYTF
>.|TRBD2|TRBV9|TRBJ2-3
TGTGCCAGCACCGAGCGGGGCTGGGATACAGATACGCAGTATTTT
CASTERGWDTDTQYF
>.|TRBD1|TRBV5-1|TRBJ1-2
TGCGCCAGCAGCTTTGGACAGGAAAATCATGGCTACACCTTC
CASSFGQENHGYTF
>.|.|TRBV19|TRBJ1-2
TGTGCCAGTAGTATAGATCCGGAGCGGTATGGCTACACCTTC
CASSIDPERYGYTF
>few|.|TRBV5-1|TRBJ2-2
TGCGCCAGCAGCTTGGCCGGGGGAACAAACACCGGGGAGCTGTTTTTT
CASSLAGGTNTGELFF
>many|.|TRBV23-1|TRBJ1-1
TGCGCCAGCAAGCCCATGAACACTGAAGCTTTCTTT
CASKPMNTEAFF
>few|TRBD2|TRBV5-1|TRBJ2-5
TGCGCCAGCAGCTTGGCACTAGCGGGGGCCTCATACCGTGAGACCCAGTACTTC
CASSLALAGASYRETQYF
>.|.|TRBV15|TRBJ2-5
TGTGCCACCAGCAACAGGGCACAGGGTCAAGAGACCCAGTACTTC
CATSNRAQGQETQYF
>.|.|TRBV4-3|TRBJ2-1
TGCGCCAGCAGCCAACAACCCGTAGGGGCCAATGAGCAGTTCTTC
CASSQQPVGANEQFF
>many|.|TRBV29-1|TRBJ2-2
TGCAGCGTTAGCGAGACCGGGGAGCTGTTTTTT
CSVSETGELFF
>few|.|TRBV16|TRBJ1-1
TGTGCCAGCAGCTACAGGGAGCGCTACGAAGCTTTCTTT
CASSYRERYEAFF